These 30 T cell receptor beta chains came from one sample sequenced in a study of T cell repertoires in cytomegalovirus infection. TCRdb fed the reads into MiXCR, producing one record per CDR3 protein. In the table there are 510,000 or so distinct CDR3 sequences, around 27% of which are singletons. Material: PBMCs. Receptor source: a human donor in good health (CMV status not recorded). Some clones in this sample may be carry-over from other donors' samples.

This chain uses TRBV12-3 or TRBV12-4 with TRBJ1-5; 9 bases agree with TRBD1. After removal of 5 bases from V and 3 bases from J, the junction contained 8 bases not matched to a gene. The CDR3 has 16 residues. CDR3 loop: CASSRRGTGNNQPQHF. CDR3 coding DNA: TGTGCCAGCAGTAGGAGGGGGACAGGGAACAATCAGCCCCAGCATTTT.

In this sample, this clonotype turned up many times. The rearrangement joins TRBV12-3 or TRBV12-4 to TRBJ2-7; perhaps TRBD2 as D (5 bases). This CDR3 contains 18 residues. Trimming cost V 5 bases and J 4 bases, with 27 bases left between them. The CDR3 sequence: CASSHISQDWRSWYEQYF. For the CDR3, the DNA is TGTGCCAGCAGTCATATATCTCAGGATTGGAGGAGTTGGTACGAGCAGTACTTC.

This clonotype was counted a few times. The chain links TRBV7-6 to TRBJ2-7; D uncertain. Germline values: CDR1 SGHVS, CDR2 FNYEAQ. This CDR3 is 14 amino acids long. Trimming took 6 bases from V and 3 from J, leaving 15 bases between them. The chain's CDR3 is CASSVRSDSYEQYF. CDR3 nucleotides: TGTGCCAGCAGTGTGAGGTCGGATAGCTACGAGCAGTACTTC. The full variable domain, rest sourced from reference TRBV7-6 and TRBJ2-7, is GAGVSQSPRYKVTKRGQDVALRCDPISGHVSLYWYRQALGQGPEFLTYFNYEAQQDKSGLPNDRFSAERPEGSISTLTIQRTEQRDSAMYRCASSVRSDSYEQYFGPGTRLTVT.

This sequence joins TRBV18 and TRBJ2-1, with 10 nucleotides matching TRBD1. The CDR3 consists of 17 residues. The V segment lost 0 bases and the J segment 4 bases; nucleotides outside the gene matches: 6. The germline gives CDR1 KGHSH, CDR2 LQKENI. In DNA form, the CDR3 reads TGTGCCAGCTCACCACCGGGGACAGGGGACTTTTACAATGAGCAGTTCTTC. It codes for CASSPPGTGDFYNEQFF. Using reference TRBV18 and TRBJ2-1 for the parts outside the CDR3, the full variable domain is NAGVMQNPRHLVRRRGQEARLRCSPMKGHSHVYWYRQLPEEGLKFMVYLQKENIIDESGMPKERFSAEFPKEGPSILRIQQVVRGDSAAYFCASSPPGTGDFYNEQFFGPGTRLTVL.

The J gene is TRBJ2-1, the V gene TRBV20-1; D may be TRBD1 (5 bases). V was clipped by 5 bases and J by 0 bases, with 8 bases between them. This CDR3 has 13 residues. In germline, CDR1 is DFQATT, CDR2 SNEGSKA (reference sequence). The CDR3 sequence: CSAARGSYNEQFF. As DNA, the CDR3 is TGCAGTGCTGCTAGGGGCTCCTACAATGAGCAGTTCTTC.

There are a few counts of this clonotype. The V and J genes are TRBV2 and TRBJ1-5, with TRBD1 identical over 8 bases. Germline trimming cut 2 bases from V and 6 bases from J; bases unmatched to any gene: 6. Germline values: CDR1 SNHLY, CDR2 FYNNEI. CDR3 length: 15 amino acids. CDR3 sequence: CASSEQGAEGQPQHF. The CDR3 DNA reads as TGTGCCAGCAGTGAACAGGGGGCAGAAGGTCAGCCCCAGCATTTT.

In this sample, this clonotype turned up a few times. The V gene is TRBV6-1, the J gene TRBJ2-2, with D possibly TRBD1 on 6 matching bases. The germline V gene has CDR1 MNHNS and CDR2 SASEGT. This CDR3 has 14 residues. V was cut by 7 bases and J by 5 bases, with 14 bases left in between. CDR3 sequence reads: CASMGQGQTGELFF. The CDR3, as DNA: TGTGCCAGCATGGGGCAGGGGCAAACCGGGGAGCTGTTTTTT.

In this sample, this clonotype turned up many times. The rearrangement links TRBV6-2 or TRBV6-3 to TRBJ2-1; 13 bases line up with TRBD2. CDR1 is MNHEY and CDR2 is SVGEGT in the germline V gene. The CDR3 extends over 15 amino acids. With 5 bases clipped from V and 7 bases from J, the junction kept 5 bases outside the gene matches. Written as DNA, the CDR3 is TGTGCCAGCAGTCTGGGACTAGCGGGAATTAATGAGCAGTTCTTC. This translates into CASSLGLAGINEQFF.

In this sample, this clonotype turned up a few times. The rearrangement links TRBV7-2 to TRBJ2-1, with a possible D match to TRBD2 (6 bases). The CDR3 extends over 16 amino acids. Trimming stripped 5 bases from V and 0 bases from J, with 14 bases between. Germline lookup yields CDR1 SGHTA and CDR2 FQGNSA. The CDR3 spells CASSPTGDASYNEQFF. The CDR3 DNA reads TGTGCCAGCAGCCCAACGGGGGACGCCTCCTACAATGAGCAGTTCTTC.

The chain has TRBV24-1 and TRBJ2-2; TRBD2 matches at 14 bases. The trim removed 2 bases at V and 2 bases at J, leaving 9 bases unmatched. CDR1 is KGHDR and CDR2 is SFDVKD in the germline V gene. The CDR3 length is 20 residues. CDR3 coding DNA: TGTGCCACCAGTGATTCCGGGACTAGCGGGAGCGGTAAAAACACCGGGGAGCTGTTTTTT. It specifies CATSDSGTSGSGKNTGELFF.

The chain recombines TRBV7-9 with TRBJ2-7; D unresolved. CDR3 size: 16 residues. The V and J ends lost 1 base and 0 bases respectively, with 13 bases between them. The germline V gene has CDR1 SEHNR and CDR2 FQNEAQ (reference sequence). The DNA for the CDR3 is TGTGCCAGCAGCTTAGATGGCAGGCTGAGCTCCTACGAGCAGTACGTC. This gives the protein CASSLDGRLSSYEQYV.

The V and J genes are TRBV12-3 or TRBV12-4 and TRBJ1-4, with D possibly matching TRBD1 (5 bases). With 2 bases removed from V and 6 bases from J, the gap between germline ends came to 13 bases. This CDR3 contains 15 residues. The CDR3: CASSLHRGSDEKLFF. CDR3 in DNA: TGTGCCAGCAGTTTACATCGGGGGTCCGATGAAAAACTGTTTTTT.

This clonotype was counted only a few times. The chain uses TRBV15 and TRBJ1-5, with a possible D match to TRBD1 (5 bases). V was pared by 0 bases and J by 7 bases, with 13 bases between. Germline V gene data show CDR1 as LNHNV and CDR2 as YYDKDF (reference sequence). This CDR3 region has 15 residues. This CDR3 reads CATSREGAGGQPQHF. The CDR3 bases are TGTGCCACCAGCAGAGAAGGGGCCGGGGGGCAGCCCCAGCATTTT.

This clonotype was detected a few times. The V and J genes are TRBV7-8 and TRBJ2-7; 9 positions agree with TRBD1. The germline V gene encodes CDR1 SGHVS and CDR2 FQNEAQ. The CDR3 loop spans 15 amino acids. Unmatched junction bases numbered 8, after V lost 5 bases and J lost 3 bases. CDR3 region: CASSLRRTGDYEQYV. For the CDR3, the DNA is TGTGCCAGCAGCCTTCGACGGACAGGGGACTACGAGCAGTACGTC.

This clonotype has only a few counts. The gene calls are TRBV5-1 and TRBJ2-5; TRBD1 matches at 10 bases. Per germline, CDR1 SGHRS and CDR2 YFSETQ. The CDR3 is 15 amino acids. Trimming cost V 4 bases and J 4 bases; bases outside gene matches: 7. In nucleotides, the CDR3 is TGCGCCAGCAGCCCTGGGACAGGGGCGATAGAGACCCAGTACTTC. Protein sequence: CASSPGTGAIETQYF.

The table lists this clonotype with a few counts. The rearrangement joins TRBV3-1 to TRBJ1-2; D uncertain. The CDR3 spans 14 residues. Germline V gene sequence: CDR1 LGHDT, CDR2 YNNKEL (reference sequence). Trimming removed 4 bases at V and 8 bases at J, with 17 bases between. As DNA, the CDR3 is TGTGCCAGCAGCCCCGTCGGACCTGCACGGGGCTACACCTTC. It yields the protein CASSPVGPARGYTF.

V is TRBV12-3 or TRBV12-4 and J is TRBJ2-2, with TRBD2 matching 11 bases. CDR3 size: 17 residues. The trim removed 4 bases at V and 5 bases at J, leaving 9 bases unmatched. The DNA of the CDR3 is TGTGCCAGCAGTTCCTCAGGGACTAGCGGACGGACCGGGGAGCTGTTTTTT. Protein sequence: CASSSSGTSGRTGELFF.

The sample holds a few counts of this clonotype. The J gene is TRBJ1-3, the V gene TRBV4-2; 8 bases match TRBD1. V shed 6 bases, J shed 2 bases, and the junction held 9 bases outside the gene matches. This CDR3 is built from 16 residues. The V gene's germline CDR1 is LGHNA and CDR2 YNFKEQ. CDR3 DNA: TGTGCCAGCAGTTGGACAGGGTCCAATGCTGGAAACACCATATATTTT. Its protein is CASSWTGSNAGNTIYF.

Only a few counts were recorded for this clonotype. The chain uses TRBV15 and TRBJ2-3; possible D gene TRBD2, 5 bases. The germline V gene encodes CDR1 LNHNV and CDR2 YYDKDF (reference sequence). V was trimmed by 8 bases and J by 0 bases, leaving 6 bases between them. This CDR3 is 12 amino acids long. CDR3: CATRTSTDTQYF. CDR3 bases: TGTGCCACCCGGACTAGCACAGATACGCAGTATTTT.

The table lists this clonotype with a few counts. CDR3: CASSLVGETEAFF. In DNA form, the CDR3 reads TGTGCCAGCAGCTTAGTCGGGGAAACTGAAGCTTTCTTT. V is TRBV7-9 and J is TRBJ1-1; the D is unclear. V gave up 1 base and J gave up 5 bases, with 8 bases separating them. Germline V gene data show CDR1 as SEHNR and CDR2 as FQNEAQ (reference sequence). The CDR3 runs to 13 residues.

This clonotype was counted ten times or more. The CDR3 loop reads CASRSTGAGVYEQYF. The CDR3, as DNA: TGTGCCAGCAGATCGACAGGGGCGGGAGTCTACGAGCAGTACTTC. The chain links TRBV11-1 to TRBJ2-7, with a weak D call TRBD1 (8 bases). Deletions cut 6 bases from V and 3 bases from J, with 18 bases between. The CDR3 has 15 residues. Germline V gives CDR1 SGHAT, CDR2 FQDESV (reference sequence).

This clonotype was observed a few times. The CDR3 coding sequence is TGTGCCAGCAGTCCATCGACAGGGGTTGCTGAAAAACTGTTTTTT. It encodes CASSPSTGVAEKLFF. The genes are TRBV28 and TRBJ1-4; TRBD1 agrees at 8 bases. The germline V gene has CDR1 MDHEN and CDR2 SYDVKM. The CDR3 length is 15 residues. After removal of 5 bases from V and 7 bases from J, the junction contained 9 bases not matched to a gene. The variable domain in full, completed from reference TRBV28 and TRBJ1-4, reads DVKVTQSSRYLVKRTGEKVFLECVQDMDHENMFWYRQDPGLGLRLIYFSYDVKMKEKGDIPEGYSVSREKKERFSLILESASTNQTSMYLCASSPSTGVAEKLFFGSGTQLSVL.

The chain employs TRBV12-3 or TRBV12-4 and TRBJ2-3; D is perhaps TRBD2 (5 bases). CDR3 length: 14 amino acids. Trimming shortened V by 5 bases and J by 2 bases, and 11 bases separated the two germline ends. This chain's CDR3 is CASSTSSFTDTQYF. The CDR3 DNA sequence: TGTGCCAGCAGTACCTCTAGCTTCACAGATACGCAGTATTTT.

This clonotype was picked up many times. The genes are TRBV4-3 and TRBJ2-1; TRBD2 matches 8 bases. Germline CDR1 is LGHNA and CDR2 is YSLEER. V lost 4 bases, J lost 0 bases, and 11 bases stayed unmatched. There are 18 residues in the CDR3. This CDR3 reads CASSPLAGKASSYNEQFF. The CDR3, as DNA: TGCGCCAGCAGCCCCTTAGCGGGAAAGGCGAGCTCCTACAATGAGCAGTTCTTC.

This clonotype has more than one count but fewer than ten. The chain carries TRBV11-3 and TRBJ2-1; D ambiguous. V gave up 5 bases and J gave up 7 bases, with 9 bases separating them. Germline CDR1 reads SGHNT; CDR2 reads YENEEA. The CDR3 loop spans 12 amino acids. The CDR3 DNA reads TGTGCCAGCAGCCGAGACTGGAATGAGCAGTTCTTC. Amino acid sequence: CASSRDWNEQFF.

There are many counts of this clonotype. The chain couples TRBV7-2 to TRBJ2-2; TRBD2 matches at 9 bases. This CDR3 has 16 residues. The germline V gene encodes CDR1 SGHTA and CDR2 FQGNSA. J gave up 5 bases and V 4 bases, and 8 bases lay outside the gene matches. In nucleotides, the CDR3 is TGTGCCAGCAGCTCCTATACTAGCGGGCCTACCGGGGAGCTGTTTTTT. Translation: CASSSYTSGPTGELFF.

This clonotype was seen more than once but under ten times. The chain carries TRBV23-1 and TRBJ1-6; 10 nucleotides align to TRBD1. TRBV23-1 is filed as an ORF, its function uncertain. V shed 8 bases and J 0 bases; nucleotides not matched to a gene: 13. CDR3 length: 19 residues. The CDR3 DNA is TGCGCCAGCTTCGATCCCGGGACAGGGGAAAGCTCCTATAATTCACCCCTCCACTTT. Translated: CASFDPGTGESSYNSPLHF.

The chain carries TRBV7-9 and TRBJ1-5, with no clear D. This CDR3 comprises 13 residues. CDR1 SEHNR and CDR2 FQNEAQ come from the germline V gene (reference sequence). V lost 0 bases and J lost 11, with 11 bases in between. The CDR3 spells CASSLAGSRTQHF. The CDR3 bases are TGTGCCAGCAGCTTAGCGGGGTCCCGGACCCAGCATTTT. The full variable domain, its missing parts supplied by reference TRBV7-9 and TRBJ1-5, is DTGVSQNPRHKITKRGQNVTFRCDPISEHNRLYWYRQTLGQGPEFLTYFQNEAQLEKSRLLSDRFSAERPKGSFSTLEIQRTEQGDSAMYLCASSLAGSRTQHFGDGTRLSIL.

The chain couples TRBV2 to TRBJ2-4; a weak D match, TRBD2 (5 bases). Germline V gene sequence: CDR1 SNHLY, CDR2 FYNNEI. CDR3 length equals 12 residues. V was pared by 10 bases and J by 8 bases, with 15 bases between. The CDR3 sequence is CATSGKTHIQYF. The CDR3 DNA sequence: TGTGCCACCTCGGGGAAGACCCACATTCAGTACTTC.

V and J are TRBV2 and TRBJ2-7, with 8 bases lining up with TRBD1. CDR1 is SNHLY and CDR2 is FYNNEI in the germline V gene. This CDR3 has 14 amino acids. The V and J ends lost 7 bases and 0 bases, in that order; junction bases with no gene match: 5. DNA for the CDR3: TGTGCCAGCAAAGACAGGGGCAACTCCTACGAGCAGTACTTC. It codes for CASKDRGNSYEQYF.